The 6 T cell receptor beta chains given below trace back to one sample, sequenced in a study of cytomegalovirus exposure and HLA in healthy donors. PCR primers comprised 60 Vbeta and 13 Jbeta primers. The assay was immunoSEQ multiplex PCR, and TCRdb's table has in-frame clones only and misses some. The sample contains under 200,000 clones, about 80% of which appear only once. The sample taken for sequencing was PBMCs. Receptor source: a woman younger than 45 in good health and CMV-seropositive.

The V call is TRBV6-5, the J call TRBJ2-7; a weak D match, TRBD2 (6 bases). Germline assignment: CDR1 MNHEY and CDR2 SVGAGI. Trimming took 0 bases from V and 2 from J, leaving 11 bases between them. This CDR3 is 15 amino acids long. The CDR3 DNA follows: TGTGCCAGCAGTTACTCCCTAGCGAAGGCCTACGAGCAGTACTTC. Its translation: CASSYSLAKAYEQYF.

The V and J genes are TRBV7-2 and TRBJ2-3; D perhaps matches TRBD1 (6 bases). This CDR3 region has 14 residues. V lost 5 bases, J lost 2 bases, and 11 bases lay in between. Germline CDR1 is SGHTA and CDR2 is FQGNSA. The CDR3 DNA follows: TGTGCCAGCAGCCCAGGGGTGGCCACAGATACGCAGTATTTT. Translated: CASSPGVATDTQYF.

This clone is a singleton in its sample. The chain is built from TRBV28 and TRBJ2-3; TRBD1 matches at 10 bases. The V and J ends lost 5 bases and 1 base, in that order; junction bases with no gene match: 9. Germline V gives CDR1 MDHEN, CDR2 SYDVKM. This CDR3 has 17 amino acids. This chain's CDR3 is CASSPSGTGVGTDTQYF. The CDR3 coding sequence is TGTGCCAGCAGTCCCTCCGGGACAGGGGTTGGCACAGATACGCAGTATTTT.

This clone was seen only once. This chain connects TRBV7-8 to TRBJ2-1, with TRBD2 matching over 7 bases. After removal of 1 base from V and 4 bases from J, the junction contained 4 bases not matched to a gene. The length of the CDR3 is 15 residues. CDR1 SGHVS and CDR2 FQNEAQ come from the germline V gene. DNA for the CDR3: TGTGCCAGCAGCTTAGTGGGGGGACTATACAATGAGCAGTTCTTC. Amino acids: CASSLVGGLYNEQFF. The whole variable domain, remainder taken from reference TRBV7-8 and TRBJ2-1, is GAGVSQSPRYKVAKRGQDVALRCDPISGHVSLFWYQQALGQGPEFLTYFQNEAQLDKSGLPSDRFFAERPEGSVSTLKIQRTQQEDSAVYLCASSLVGGLYNEQFFGPGTRLTVL.

The chain employs TRBV28 and TRBJ2-7; maybe TRBD1 (5 bases). The CDR3 consists of 13 residues. Germline values: CDR1 MDHEN, CDR2 SYDVKM. Trimming took 5 bases from V and 2 from J, leaving 10 bases between them. CDR3 amino acids: CASSPVRAYEQYF. The CDR3 nucleotides are TGTGCCAGCAGTCCCGTCAGGGCCTACGAGCAGTACTTC.

A few counts support this clone. The rearrangement uses TRBV5-1 and TRBJ1-1; TRBD1 matches at 9 bases. This CDR3 region has 13 residues. The V segment lost 4 bases and the J segment 5 bases; nucleotides outside the gene matches: 3. Germline V gene lookup returns CDR1 SGHRS and CDR2 YFSETQ. The CDR3 here is CASSEGQGTEAFF. The CDR3 bases are TGCGCCAGCAGCGAGGGACAGGGAACTGAAGCTTTCTTT.